This T cell receptor (beta chain) is drawn from a study of metastatic and nonmetastatic thyroid tumors. In the original processing: To classify distant metastasis in papillary thyroid cancer, a model was built from CDR3 differences across clinicopathological groups. TCRdb re-processed the PCR reads through MiXCR. The V and J calls follow TCRdb's processing rather than the paper's. This table holds about 20,000 clones, 14% to 15% found once. This clone was picked up many times. The V and J ends lost 6 bases and 5 bases, in that order; junction bases with no gene match: 6. The germline V gene has CDR1 SGHRS and CDR2 YFSETQ. CDR3 size: 14 residues. Nobody among the patients had been given any treatment before thyroid surgery.

This sequence joins TRBV5-1 and TRBJ2-3, with TRBD1 matching 10 bases. The sequenced sample was tumor tissue. The TCR originated in a female donor with papillary thyroid cancer or a benign thyroid nodule (not recorded which). Some clones in this sample may be carry-over from other donors' samples. The CDR3 DNA is TGCGCCAGCACTAGGGGACAGGGGTTAGATACGCAGTATTTT. This gives the protein CASTRGQGLDTQYF.